This TCR beta chain was retrieved from a study of blood T cell repertoires in COVID-19. Enrolled through a virtual design, the participants were between roughly 18 and 95 years of age and came from roughly 22 US areas. Donors in Cohort 3 counted as recovered after two negative PCRs, clearance, or symptom resolution. The germline CDR1 and CDR2 sequences are SGHDT and YYEEEE. This CDR3 has 13 amino acids. Trimming took 0 bases from V and 5 from J, leaving 8 bases between them. Libraries were prepared by immunoSEQ multiplex PCR; TCRdb keeps only in-frame clonotypes and omits some of them. The table includes approximately 270,000 clones, 80% to 90% detected once.

The chain links TRBV5-6 to TRBJ2-5; D possibly corresponds to TRBD2 (5 bases). The TCR originated in a man in his forties or fifties who had recovered from COVID-19. The specimen was PBMCs or T cells enriched from blood (not recorded which). The CDR3 loop reads CASSLVWEETQYF. CDR3 nucleotides: TGTGCCAGCAGCTTGGTCTGGGAGGAGACCCAGTACTTC.